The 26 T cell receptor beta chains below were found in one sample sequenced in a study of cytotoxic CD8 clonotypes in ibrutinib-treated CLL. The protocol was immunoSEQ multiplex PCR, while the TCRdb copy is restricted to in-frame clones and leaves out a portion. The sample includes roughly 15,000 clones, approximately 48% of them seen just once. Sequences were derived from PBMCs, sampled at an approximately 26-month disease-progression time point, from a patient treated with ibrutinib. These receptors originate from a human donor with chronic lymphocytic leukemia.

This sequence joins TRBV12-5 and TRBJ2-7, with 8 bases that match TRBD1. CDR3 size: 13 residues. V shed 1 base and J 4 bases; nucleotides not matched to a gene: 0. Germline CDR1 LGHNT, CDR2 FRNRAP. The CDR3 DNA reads TGTGCTAGTGGTTTGGGACAGGGGTACGAGCAGTACTTC. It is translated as CASGLGQGYEQYF.

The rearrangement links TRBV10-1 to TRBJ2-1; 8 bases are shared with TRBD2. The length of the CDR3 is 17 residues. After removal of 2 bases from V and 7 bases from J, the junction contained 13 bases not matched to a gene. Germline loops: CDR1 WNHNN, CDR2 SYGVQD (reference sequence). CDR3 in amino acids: CASSEPRSGGRENEQFF. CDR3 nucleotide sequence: TGCGCCAGCAGTGAGCCCAGAAGCGGGGGCCGAGAAAATGAGCAGTTCTTC.

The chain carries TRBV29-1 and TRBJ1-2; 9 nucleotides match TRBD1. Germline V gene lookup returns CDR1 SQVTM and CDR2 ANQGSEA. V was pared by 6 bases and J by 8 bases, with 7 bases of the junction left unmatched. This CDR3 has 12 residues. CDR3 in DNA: TGCAGCGTGCCACAGGGGGCAGAAGGCTACACCTTC. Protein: CSVPQGAEGYTF.

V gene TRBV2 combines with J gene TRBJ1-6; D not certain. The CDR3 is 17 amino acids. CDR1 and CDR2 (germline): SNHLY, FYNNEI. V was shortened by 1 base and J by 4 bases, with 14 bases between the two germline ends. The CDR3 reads CASSEGATGRYNSPLHF. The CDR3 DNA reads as TGTGCCAGCAGTGAAGGGGCGACTGGCAGGTATAATTCACCCCTCCACTTT.

The CDR3 here is CASSYRQAQVGTEAFF. CDR3 sequence (DNA): TGTGCCAGCAGCTACCGACAGGCCCAAGTGGGCACTGAAGCTTTCTTT. The chain carries TRBV5-6 and TRBJ1-1; possibly TRBD1 for D (6 bases). V lost 3 bases, J lost 4 bases, and 19 bases lay in between. Looked up from germline, CDR1 is SGHDT and CDR2 is YYEEEE. The CDR3 sequence is 16 residues long.

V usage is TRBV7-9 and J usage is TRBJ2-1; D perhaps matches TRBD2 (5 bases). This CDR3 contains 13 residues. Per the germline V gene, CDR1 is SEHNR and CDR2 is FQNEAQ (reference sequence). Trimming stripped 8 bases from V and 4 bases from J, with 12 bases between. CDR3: CASRLEEYNEQFF. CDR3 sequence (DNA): TGTGCCAGCCGCCTGGAGGAGTACAATGAGCAGTTCTTC.

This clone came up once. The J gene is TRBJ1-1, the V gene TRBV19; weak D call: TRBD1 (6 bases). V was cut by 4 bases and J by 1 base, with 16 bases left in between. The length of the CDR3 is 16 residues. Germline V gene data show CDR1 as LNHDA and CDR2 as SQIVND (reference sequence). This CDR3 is CASSRKQGPPNTEAFF. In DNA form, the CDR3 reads TGTGCCAGTAGTAGGAAACAGGGACCCCCGAACACTGAAGCTTTCTTT.

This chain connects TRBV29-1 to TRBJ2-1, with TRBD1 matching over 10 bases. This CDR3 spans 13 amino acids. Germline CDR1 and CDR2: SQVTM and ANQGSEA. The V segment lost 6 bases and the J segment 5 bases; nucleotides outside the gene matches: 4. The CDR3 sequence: CSVAGTGDNEQFF. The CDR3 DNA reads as TGCAGCGTGGCCGGGACAGGGGACAATGAGCAGTTCTTC.

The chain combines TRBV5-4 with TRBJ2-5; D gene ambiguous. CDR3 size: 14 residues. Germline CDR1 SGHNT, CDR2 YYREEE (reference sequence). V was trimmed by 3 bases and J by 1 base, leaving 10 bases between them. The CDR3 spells CASSYPGIQETQYF. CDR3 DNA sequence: TGTGCCAGCAGCTATCCGGGTATCCAAGAGACCCAGTACTTC.

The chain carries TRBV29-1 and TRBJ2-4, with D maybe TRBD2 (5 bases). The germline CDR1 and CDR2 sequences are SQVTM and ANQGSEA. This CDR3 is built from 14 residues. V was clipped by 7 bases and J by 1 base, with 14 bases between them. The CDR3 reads CSASEGFAKNIQYF. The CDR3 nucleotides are TGCAGCGCCTCAGAGGGTTTTGCCAAAAACATTCAGTACTTC. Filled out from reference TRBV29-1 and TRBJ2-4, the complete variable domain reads SAVISQKPSRDICQRGTSLTIQCQVDSQVTMMFWYRQQPGQSLTLIATANQGSEATYESGFVIDKFPISRPNLTFSTLTVSNMSPEDSSIYLCSASEGFAKNIQYFGAGTRLSVL.

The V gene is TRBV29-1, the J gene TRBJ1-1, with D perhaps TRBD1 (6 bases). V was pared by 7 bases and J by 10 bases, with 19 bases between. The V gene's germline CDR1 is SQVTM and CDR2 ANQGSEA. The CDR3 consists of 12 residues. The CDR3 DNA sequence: TGCAGCGCCCTGGGGGGGCTGACAGGAGCTTTCTTT. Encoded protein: CSALGGLTGAFF.

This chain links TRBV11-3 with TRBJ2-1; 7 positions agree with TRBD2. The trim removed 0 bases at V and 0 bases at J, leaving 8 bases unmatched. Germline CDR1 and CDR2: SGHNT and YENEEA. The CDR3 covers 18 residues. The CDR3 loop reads CASSLDLLAESSYNEQFF. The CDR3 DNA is TGTGCCAGCAGCTTAGATCTTCTAGCGGAAAGCTCCTACAATGAGCAGTTCTTC.

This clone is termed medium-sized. The CDR3 sequence: CASSFGTSAYEQYF. DNA of the CDR3: TGTGCCAGCAGCTTCGGGACTTCCGCCTACGAGCAGTACTTC. V and J are TRBV5-4 and TRBJ2-7, with D perhaps TRBD2 (6 bases). This CDR3 is built from 14 residues. Trimming left V 2 bases short and J 2 bases short, with 11 bases between. The V gene's germline CDR1 is SGHNT and CDR2 YYREEE (reference sequence).

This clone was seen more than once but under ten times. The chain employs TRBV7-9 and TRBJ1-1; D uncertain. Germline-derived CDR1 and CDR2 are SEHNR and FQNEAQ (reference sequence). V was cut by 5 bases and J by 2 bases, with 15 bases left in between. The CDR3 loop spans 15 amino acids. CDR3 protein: CASSPIRSVNTEAFF. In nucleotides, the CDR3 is TGTGCCAGCAGCCCAATCCGCAGCGTTAACACTGAAGCTTTCTTT. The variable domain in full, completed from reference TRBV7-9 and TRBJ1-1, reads DTGVSQNPRHKITKRGQNVTFRCDPISEHNRLYWYRQTLGQGPEFLTYFQNEAQLEKSRLLSDRFSAERPKGSFSTLEIQRTEQGDSAMYLCASSPIRSVNTEAFFGQGTRLTVV.

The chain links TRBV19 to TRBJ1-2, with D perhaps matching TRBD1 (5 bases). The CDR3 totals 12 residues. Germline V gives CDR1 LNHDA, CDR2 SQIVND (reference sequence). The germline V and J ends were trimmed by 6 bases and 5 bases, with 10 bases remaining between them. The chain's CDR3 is CASSRDGYGYTF. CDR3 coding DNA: TGTGCCAGTAGCAGGGACGGGTATGGCTACACCTTC.

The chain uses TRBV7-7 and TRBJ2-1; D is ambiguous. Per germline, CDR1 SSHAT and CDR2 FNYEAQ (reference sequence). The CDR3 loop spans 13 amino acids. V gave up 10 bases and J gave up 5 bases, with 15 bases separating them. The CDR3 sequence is CATSRSPNNEQFF. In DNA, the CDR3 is TGTGCCACCAGTAGGTCCCCTAACAATGAGCAGTTCTTC.

The CDR3 region has the DNA TGCGCCAGCAGCGGGACAGGAACCTACGAGCAGTACTTC. Amino acids: CASSGTGTYEQYF. The rearrangement joins TRBV10-1 to TRBJ2-7; 8 nucleotides match TRBD1. This CDR3 is 13 amino acids long. The J segment lost 2 bases and the V segment lost 6 bases, leaving 3 bases of the junction unmatched. Germline V CDR1 and CDR2: WNHNN, SYGVQD (reference sequence).

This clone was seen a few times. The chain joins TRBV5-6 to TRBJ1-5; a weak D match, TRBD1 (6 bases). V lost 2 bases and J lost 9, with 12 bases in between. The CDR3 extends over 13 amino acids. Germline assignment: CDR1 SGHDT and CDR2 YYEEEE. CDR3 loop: CASSLQGSGPQHF. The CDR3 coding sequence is TGTGCCAGCAGCTTACAGGGTTCAGGGCCCCAGCATTTT.

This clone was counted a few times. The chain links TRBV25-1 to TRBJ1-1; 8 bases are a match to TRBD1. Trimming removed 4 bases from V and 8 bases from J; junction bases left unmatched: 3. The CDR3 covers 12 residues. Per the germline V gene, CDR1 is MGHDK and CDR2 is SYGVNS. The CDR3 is CASSGGQAEAFF. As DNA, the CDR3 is TGTGCCAGCAGTGGGGGACAGGCCGAAGCTTTCTTT.

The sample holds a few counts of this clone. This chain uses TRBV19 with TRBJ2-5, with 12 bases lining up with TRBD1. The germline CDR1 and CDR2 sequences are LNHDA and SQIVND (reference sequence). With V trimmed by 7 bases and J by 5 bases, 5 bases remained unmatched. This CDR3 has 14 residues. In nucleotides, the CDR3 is TGTGCCAGTAAGGGGACAGGGGGCGGTGAGACCCAGTACTTC. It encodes CASKGTGGGETQYF.

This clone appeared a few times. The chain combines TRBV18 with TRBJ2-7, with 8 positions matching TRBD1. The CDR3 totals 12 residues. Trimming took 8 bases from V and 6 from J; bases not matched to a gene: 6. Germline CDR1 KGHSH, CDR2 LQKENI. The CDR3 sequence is CASTLDRGEQYF. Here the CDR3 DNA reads TGTGCCAGCACCCTAGACAGGGGCGAGCAGTACTTC.

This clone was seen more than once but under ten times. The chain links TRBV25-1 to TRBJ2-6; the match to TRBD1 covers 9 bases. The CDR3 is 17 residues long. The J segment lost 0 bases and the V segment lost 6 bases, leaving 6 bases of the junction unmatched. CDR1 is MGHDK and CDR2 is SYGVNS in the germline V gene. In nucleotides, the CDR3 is TGTGCCAGCAGCGCCGGGACAGGGATCTCTGGGGCCAACGTCCTGACTTTC. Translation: CASSAGTGISGANVLTF.

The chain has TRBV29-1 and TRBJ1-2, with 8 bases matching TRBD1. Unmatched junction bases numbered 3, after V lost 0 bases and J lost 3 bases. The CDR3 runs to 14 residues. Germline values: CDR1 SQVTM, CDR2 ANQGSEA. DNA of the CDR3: TGCAGCGTTGAAGAGTACAGGGGGGACTATGGCTACACCTTC. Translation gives CSVEEYRGDYGYTF. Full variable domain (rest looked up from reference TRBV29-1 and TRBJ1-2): SAVISQKPSRDICQRGTSLTIQCQVDSQVTMMFWYRQQPGQSLTLIATANQGSEATYESGFVIDKFPISRPNLTFSTLTVSNMSPEDSSIYLCSVEEYRGDYGYTFGSGTRLTVV.

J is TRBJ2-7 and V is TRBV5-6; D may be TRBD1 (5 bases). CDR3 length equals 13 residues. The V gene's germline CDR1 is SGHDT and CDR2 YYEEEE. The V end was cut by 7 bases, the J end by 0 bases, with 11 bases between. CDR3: CASGHRISYEQYF. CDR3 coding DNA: TGTGCCAGCGGCCACAGGATCTCCTACGAGCAGTACTTC.

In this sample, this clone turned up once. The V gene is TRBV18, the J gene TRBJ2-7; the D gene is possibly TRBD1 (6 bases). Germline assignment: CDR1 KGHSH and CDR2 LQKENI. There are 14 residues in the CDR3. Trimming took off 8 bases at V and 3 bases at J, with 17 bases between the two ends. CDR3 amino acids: CASTPRDTYYEQYF. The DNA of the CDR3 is TGTGCCAGCACCCCCCGGGACACCTACTACGAGCAGTACTTC.

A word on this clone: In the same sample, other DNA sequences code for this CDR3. CDR3 protein: CSVGQGNEKLFF. In nucleotides, the CDR3 is TGCAGCGTTGGTCAGGGGAATGAAAAACTGTTTTTT. The chain joins TRBV29-1 to TRBJ1-4, with a possible D match to TRBD1 (6 bases). The V gene lost 4 bases and the J gene lost 5 bases, with 8 bases spanning the gap. Germline CDR1 and CDR2: SQVTM and ANQGSEA. CDR3 size: 12 residues.